Shown below are 17 T cell receptor beta chains from a single sample sequenced in a study of memory CD4+ T cells and cytomegalovirus serostatus. Single viable CD3+CD4+CD8-CD45RO+ cells were sorted as the memory CD4+ T cells. Produced via immunoSEQ multiplex PCR; TCRdb's table is partial and in-frame only. Of about 59,000 clones in the sample, 81% are singletons; the top ten hold more than 1%. The sample consisted of memory CD4+ T cells from blood. Every receptor here comes from an adult in good health and CMV-seronegative.

This clone was detected only once. The V call is TRBV18, the J call TRBJ2-7; 9 positions match TRBD1. CDR1 is KGHSH, CDR2 LQKENI, per germline. The CDR3 is made up of 15 amino acids. The ends lost 3 bases at V and 1 base at J; junction bases unmatched: 4. This CDR3 reads CASSPLGTGSYEQYF. In DNA, the CDR3 is TGTGCCAGCTCACCGCTTGGGACAGGGTCCTACGAGCAGTACTTC.

This rearrangement joins TRBV7-2 to TRBJ2-7; the D is unclear. CDR3 size: 13 residues. Germline-derived CDR1 and CDR2 are SGHTA and FQGNSA. With 4 bases removed from V and 3 bases from J, the gap between germline ends came to 10 bases. The CDR3 sequence: CASSSSSGYEQYF. For the CDR3, the DNA is TGTGCCAGCAGCTCCTCTTCGGGCTACGAGCAGTACTTC.

V usage is TRBV6-6 and J usage is TRBJ2-7; 13 nucleotides line up with TRBD2. After removal of 6 bases from V and 7 bases from J, the junction contained 9 bases not matched to a gene. Germline CDR1 reads MNHNY; CDR2 reads SVGAGI (reference sequence). The CDR3 totals 15 residues. The CDR3 nucleotides are TGTGCCAGCAGCGTCGGGACTAGCGGGACGTTAGAGCAGTACTTC. This sequence encodes CASSVGTSGTLEQYF.

This chain joins TRBV11-1 and TRBJ2-1, with unresolved D. Between the trimmed V and J ends, which lost 0 bases and 6 bases, there was a span of 12 bases. Per the germline V gene, CDR1 is SGHAT and CDR2 is FQDESV (reference sequence). The CDR3 length is 15 residues. The CDR3 loop is CASSLALTGSNEQFF. The CDR3 coding sequence is TGTGCCAGCAGCTTAGCGCTAACGGGCTCCAATGAGCAGTTCTTC.

The chain employs TRBV6-5 and TRBJ1-1, with 12 bases identical to TRBD1. CDR3 length equals 14 residues. Germline values: CDR1 MNHEY, CDR2 SVGAGI. J gave up 5 bases and V 7 bases, and 5 bases lay outside the gene matches. The CDR3 DNA is TGTGCCAGCAATACGGGACAGGGGGCAACTGAAGCTTTCTTT. Translation gives CASNTGQGATEAFF.

The rearrangement links TRBV9 to TRBJ1-5; D gene unclear. Germline CDR1 and CDR2: SGDLS and YYNGEE. The CDR3 runs to 15 residues. The germline V and J ends were trimmed by 4 bases and 0 bases, with 11 bases remaining between them. CDR3: CASSPDGHSNQPQHF. The CDR3 coding sequence is TGTGCCAGCAGCCCAGACGGGCATAGCAATCAGCCCCAGCATTTT.

The V gene is TRBV6-5, the J gene TRBJ1-4; D unclear. Germline values: CDR1 MNHEY, CDR2 SVGAGI. V was cut by 0 bases and J by 8 bases, with 13 bases left in between. CDR3 length: 15 amino acids. The CDR3, as DNA: TGTGCCAGCAGTTACTCAAGCAGCCAACGCGAAAAACTGTTTTTT. Its protein product is CASSYSSSQREKLFF.

This sequence joins TRBV9 and TRBJ1-3; D is uncertain. CDR3 length equals 16 residues. CDR1 is SGDLS, CDR2 YYNGEE, per germline. V shed 4 bases and J shed 0 bases, with 14 bases lying between them. The CDR3 loop is CASSPIPGNSGNTIYF. CDR3 nucleotides: TGTGCCAGCAGCCCGATTCCAGGCAACTCTGGAAACACCATATATTTT.

V and J are TRBV18 and TRBJ1-1; 10 nucleotides align to TRBD1. Unmatched junction bases numbered 10, after V lost 1 base and J lost 5 bases. Germline V gene lookup returns CDR1 KGHSH and CDR2 LQKENI. This CDR3 is built from 17 residues. CDR3 DNA: TGTGCCAGCTCACCACAGCTTCTTACGGACAGGGGGACTGAAGCTTTCTTT. It translates to CASSPQLLTDRGTEAFF.

This clone was detected only a few times. The genes are TRBV28 and TRBJ1-5, with D unresolved. V lost 2 bases and J lost 0, with 11 bases in between. The length of the CDR3 is 16 residues. The V gene's germline CDR1 is MDHEN and CDR2 SYDVKM. CDR3 residues: CASSLTGLLSNQPQHF. The DNA for the CDR3 is TGTGCCAGCAGTTTAACCGGTCTACTTAGCAATCAGCCCCAGCATTTT. The entire variable domain, with the rest obtained from reference TRBV28 and TRBJ1-5, is as follows: DVKVTQSSRYLVKRTGEKVFLECVQDMDHENMFWYRQDPGLGLRLIYFSYDVKMKEKGDIPEGYSVSREKKERFSLILESASTNQTSMYLCASSLTGLLSNQPQHFGDGTRLSIL.

The CDR3 nucleotides read TGTGCCAGCAGCTCCAACTACAATGAGCAGTTCTTC. It is translated as CASSSNYNEQFF. The chain has TRBV11-2 and TRBJ2-1; D is unresolved. V lost 4 bases, J lost 3 bases, and 4 bases lay in between. The CDR3 has 12 residues. Germline V lookup: CDR1 SGHAT, CDR2 FQNNGV.

This clone was seen a few times. The gene calls are TRBV11-3 and TRBJ2-7; the D gene is possibly TRBD2 (5 bases). The CDR3 contains 12 residues. The V gene's germline CDR1 is SGHNT and CDR2 YENEEA. V lost 6 bases to trimming and J lost 6 bases, with 12 bases between them. CDR3 sequence (DNA): TGTGCCAGCAGTTATAGAGAGGGCGAGCAGTACTTC. This encodes CASSYREGEQYF.

The chain joins TRBV18 to TRBJ1-4; 9 bases are shared with TRBD1. Germline V CDR1 and CDR2: KGHSH, LQKENI. With V trimmed by 2 bases and J by 0 bases, 7 bases remained unmatched. This CDR3 spans 18 amino acids. The CDR3 protein is CASSPTKTGGATNEKLFF. The CDR3 region has the DNA TGTGCCAGCTCACCAACCAAAACAGGGGGCGCAACTAATGAAAAACTGTTTTTT.

CDR3 coding DNA: TGTGCCAGTACCGGGGCAGTCACTAATGAAAAACTGTTTTTT. Translation gives CASTGAVTNEKLFF. The chain recombines TRBV7-9 with TRBJ1-4; possibly TRBD1 for D (5 bases). Trimming removed 9 bases from V and 2 bases from J, with 13 bases in between. CDR1 and CDR2 (germline): SEHNR, FQNEAQ (reference sequence). The CDR3 has 14 residues. Supplemented by reference TRBV7-9 and TRBJ1-4, the full variable domain reads DTGVSQNPRHKITKRGQNVTFRCDPISEHNRLYWYRQTLGQGPEFLTYFQNEAQLEKSRLLSDRFSAERPKGSFSTLEIQRTEQGDSAMYLCASTGAVTNEKLFFGSGTQLSVL.

The chain employs TRBV2 and TRBJ1-1; 9 bases are shared with TRBD1. Germline values: CDR1 SNHLY, CDR2 FYNNEI. J gave up 3 bases and V 6 bases, and 11 bases lay outside the gene matches. This CDR3 has 16 residues. The CDR3 region is CASRSRTGALDTEAFF. The DNA for the CDR3 is TGTGCCAGCAGGTCCAGGACAGGGGCGCTGGACACTGAAGCTTTCTTT.

The chain links TRBV6-5 to TRBJ1-2; no reliable D call. This CDR3 has 12 residues. The V and J ends lost 11 bases and 2 bases respectively, with 12 bases between them. From germline, CDR1 is MNHEY and CDR2 SVGAGI. DNA for the CDR3: TGTGCCTCCCGTCGGATGAACTATGGCTACACCTTC. It specifies CASRRMNYGYTF.

This clone appeared once. The chain combines TRBV7-9 with TRBJ2-2, with D possibly TRBD2 on 6 matching bases. Trimming left V 5 bases short and J 4 bases short, with 14 bases between. Germline V lookup: CDR1 SEHNR, CDR2 FQNEAQ (reference sequence). The CDR3 is made up of 15 amino acids. The DNA of the CDR3 is TGTGCCAGCAGCAGGGGACTTTTCCCCACCGGGGAGCTGTTTTTT. Translation gives CASSRGLFPTGELFF.